The 11 T cell receptor beta chains below were found in one sample sequenced in a study of T cell responses to AZD1222 COVID-19 vaccine. Clones were sequenced by immunoSEQ multiplex PCR, and TCRdb holds only the in-frame ones, with some missing. The data hold around 91,000 clones, with nearly 90% observed a single time. The sample was peripheral blood, taken on day 0 of AZD1222 vaccination. The receptors originated from an adult in good health.

This clone has only a few counts. This chain links TRBV19 with TRBJ1-4, with D possibly matching TRBD1 (5 bases). The CDR3 totals 17 residues. V was trimmed by 2 bases and J by 4 bases, leaving 17 bases between them. Germline CDR1 and CDR2: LNHDA and SQIVND (reference sequence). CDR3 residues: CASSIRFAIRGNEKLFF. In nucleotides, the CDR3 is TGTGCCAGTAGTATAAGGTTCGCTATTAGGGGTAATGAAAAACTGTTTTTT. Variable domain in full (rest from reference TRBV19 and TRBJ1-4): DGGITQSPKYLFRKEGQNVTLSCEQNLNHDAMYWYRQDPGQGLRLIYYSQIVNDFQKGDIAEGYSVSREKKESFPLTVTSAQKNPTAFYLCASSIRFAIRGNEKLFFGSGTQLSVL.

V is TRBV5-1 and J is TRBJ2-5, with 7 bases identical to TRBD2. Germline CDR1 and CDR2: SGHRS and YFSETQ. V dropped 4 bases and J dropped 1; count of bases not matched to a gene: 10. CDR3 size: 16 residues. Here the CDR3 DNA reads TGCGCCAGCAGCCTCGGGACTACAGGACCCCAAGAGACCCAGTACTTC. Translating it yields CASSLGTTGPQETQYF.

The chain has TRBV3-1 (or the pseudogene TRBV3-2) and TRBJ1-2, with TRBD1 matching over 7 bases. J gave up 5 bases and V 0 bases, and 9 bases lay outside the gene matches. The germline V gene has CDR1 LGHDT and CDR2 YNNKEL (reference sequence). The CDR3 consists of 16 residues. This chain's CDR3 is CASSQDPDRVWYGYTF. CDR3 nucleotides: TGTGCCAGCAGCCAAGATCCAGACAGGGTGTGGTATGGCTACACCTTC.

The V gene is TRBV19, the J gene TRBJ1-5, with D maybe TRBD1 (5 bases). Germline values: CDR1 LNHDA, CDR2 SQIVND (reference sequence). CDR3 length: 14 amino acids. Trimming took off 6 bases at V and 6 bases at J, with 15 bases between the two ends. Here the CDR3 reads CASSISWGTQPQHF. The CDR3, as DNA: TGTGCCAGTAGCATCTCGTGGGGGACTCAGCCCCAGCATTTT.

This rearrangement joins TRBV6-5 to TRBJ1-5; no definite D call. The V gene's germline CDR1 is MNHEY and CDR2 SVGAGI. The CDR3 has 12 amino acids. Trimming cost V 8 bases and J 3 bases, with 8 bases left between them. The CDR3 sequence: CASGEINQPQHF. Written as DNA, the CDR3 is TGTGCCAGCGGGGAGATCAATCAGCCCCAGCATTTT.

This sequence joins TRBV11-2 and TRBJ2-1; 12 bases line up with TRBD2. Germline V gene lookup returns CDR1 SGHAT and CDR2 FQNNGV. V shed 5 bases and J 8 bases; nucleotides not matched to a gene: 10. CDR3 size: 16 residues. CDR3 DNA sequence: TGTGCCAGCAGCCCGTCAACTAGCGGGAGGTACGATGAGCAGTTCTTC. Translation: CASSPSTSGRYDEQFF.

This chain links TRBV12-3 or TRBV12-4 with TRBJ2-1; a possible D gene is TRBD2 (6 bases). The germline V and J ends were trimmed by 7 bases and 6 bases, with 7 bases remaining between them. This CDR3 is built from 11 residues. The CDR3 DNA is TGTGCCAGCAAGGAGGGCAATGAGCAGTTCTTC. Residues: CASKEGNEQFF.

The genes are TRBV4-1 and TRBJ1-2; weak D call: TRBD1 (5 bases). Germline CDR1 and CDR2: MGHRA and YSYEKL. V was pared by 5 bases and J by 6 bases, with 19 bases between. The CDR3 is made up of 15 amino acids. The CDR3 loop is CASSVSEGRENGYTF. The CDR3 coding sequence is TGCGCCAGCAGCGTCAGTGAGGGGCGGGAAAATGGCTACACCTTC.

The V gene is TRBV4-3, the J gene TRBJ1-6, with D unresolved. Germline loops: CDR1 LGHNA, CDR2 YSLEER. V lost 0 bases to trimming and J lost 17 bases, with 17 bases between them. This CDR3 spans 14 amino acids. Here the CDR3 reads CASSQDRSYSDFHF. The CDR3 region has the DNA TGCGCCAGCAGCCAAGATAGGTCTTACAGCGATTTCCACTTT.

This clone has only one observation. V is TRBV19 and J is TRBJ1-5, with D possibly matching TRBD1 (5 bases). The germline CDR1 and CDR2 sequences are LNHDA and SQIVND (reference sequence). The V end was cut by 8 bases, the J end by 7 bases, with 12 bases between. The CDR3 runs to 12 residues. The CDR3 here is CASQGEGQPQHF. The CDR3 nucleotides read TGTGCCAGTCAGGGAGAAGGACAGCCCCAGCATTTT.

The chain has TRBV2 and TRBJ1-1; maybe TRBD1 (5 bases). Germline loops: CDR1 SNHLY, CDR2 FYNNEI. V lost 7 bases and J lost 6, with 9 bases in between. CDR3 length equals 11 residues. In nucleotides, the CDR3 is TGTGCCAGCAAAGGGGCGGCTGAAGCTTTCTTT. This encodes CASKGAAEAFF.